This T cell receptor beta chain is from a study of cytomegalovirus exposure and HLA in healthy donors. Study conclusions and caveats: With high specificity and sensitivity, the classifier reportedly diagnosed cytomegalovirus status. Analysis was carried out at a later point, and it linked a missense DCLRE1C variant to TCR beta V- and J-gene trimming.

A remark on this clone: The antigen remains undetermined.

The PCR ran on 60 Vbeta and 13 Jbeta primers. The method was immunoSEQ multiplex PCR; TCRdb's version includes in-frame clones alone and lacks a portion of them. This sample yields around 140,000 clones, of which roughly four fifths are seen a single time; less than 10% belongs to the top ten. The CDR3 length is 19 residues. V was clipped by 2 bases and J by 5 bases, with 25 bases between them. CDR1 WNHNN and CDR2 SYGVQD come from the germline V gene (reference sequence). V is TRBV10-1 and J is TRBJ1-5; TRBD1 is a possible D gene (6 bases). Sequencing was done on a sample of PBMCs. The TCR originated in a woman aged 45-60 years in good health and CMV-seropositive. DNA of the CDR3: TGCGCCAGCAGTGAGCTCACACACCCGGGGGAGGGGGAGCATCAGCCCCAGCATTTT. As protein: CASSELTHPGEGEHQPQHF.